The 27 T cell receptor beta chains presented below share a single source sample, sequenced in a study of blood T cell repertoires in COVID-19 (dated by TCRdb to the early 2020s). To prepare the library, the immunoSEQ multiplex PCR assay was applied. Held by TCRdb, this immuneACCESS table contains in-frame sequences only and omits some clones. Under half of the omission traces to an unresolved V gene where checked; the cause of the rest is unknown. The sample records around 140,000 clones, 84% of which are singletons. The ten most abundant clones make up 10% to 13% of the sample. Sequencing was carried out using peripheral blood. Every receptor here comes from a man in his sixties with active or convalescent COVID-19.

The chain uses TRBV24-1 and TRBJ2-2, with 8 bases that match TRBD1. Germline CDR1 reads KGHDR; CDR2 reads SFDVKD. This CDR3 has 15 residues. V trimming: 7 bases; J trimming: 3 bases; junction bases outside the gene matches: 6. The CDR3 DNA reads TGTGCCACCAGCCGACAGGGGAGCGACACCGGGGAGCTGTTTTTT. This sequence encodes CATSRQGSDTGELFF.

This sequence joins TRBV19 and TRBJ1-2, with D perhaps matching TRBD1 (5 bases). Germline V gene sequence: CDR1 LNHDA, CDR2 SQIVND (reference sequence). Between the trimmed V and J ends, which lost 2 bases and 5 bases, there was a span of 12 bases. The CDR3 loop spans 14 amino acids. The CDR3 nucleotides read TGTGCCAGTAGTATATCAGGGCAGCTTTATGGCTACACCTTC. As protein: CASSISGQLYGYTF. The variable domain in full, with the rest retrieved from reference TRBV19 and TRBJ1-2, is DGGITQSPKYLFRKEGQNVTLSCEQNLNHDAMYWYRQDPGQGLRLIYYSQIVNDFQKGDIAEGYSVSREKKESFPLTVTSAQKNPTAFYLCASSISGQLYGYTFGSGTRLTVV.

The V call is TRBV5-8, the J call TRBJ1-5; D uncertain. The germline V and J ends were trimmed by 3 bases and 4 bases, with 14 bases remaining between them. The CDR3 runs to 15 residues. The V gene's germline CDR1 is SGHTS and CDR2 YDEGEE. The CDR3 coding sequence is TGTGCCAGCAGCTCGCTGGGTGGGGAGAATCAGCCCCAGCATTTT. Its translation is CASSSLGGENQPQHF.

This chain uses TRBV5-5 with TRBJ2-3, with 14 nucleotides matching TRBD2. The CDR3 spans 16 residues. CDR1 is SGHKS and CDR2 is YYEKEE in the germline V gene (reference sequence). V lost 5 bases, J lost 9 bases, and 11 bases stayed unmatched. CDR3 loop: CASSETSGGADLTQYF. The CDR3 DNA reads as TGTGCCAGCAGTGAGACTAGCGGGGGGGCCGATCTGACGCAGTATTTT.

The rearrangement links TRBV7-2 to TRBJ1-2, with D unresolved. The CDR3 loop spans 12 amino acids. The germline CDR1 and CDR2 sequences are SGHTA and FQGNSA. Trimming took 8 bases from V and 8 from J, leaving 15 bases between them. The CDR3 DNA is TGTGCCAGCCAACCCGCGGATCGGGGCTACACCTTC. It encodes CASQPADRGYTF.

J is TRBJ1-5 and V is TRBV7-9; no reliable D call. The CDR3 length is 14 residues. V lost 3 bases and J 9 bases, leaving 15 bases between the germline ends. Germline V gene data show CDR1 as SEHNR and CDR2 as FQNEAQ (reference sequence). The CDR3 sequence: CASSFSRSNGPQHF. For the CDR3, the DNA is TGTGCCAGCAGCTTTTCCAGATCCAATGGGCCCCAGCATTTT.

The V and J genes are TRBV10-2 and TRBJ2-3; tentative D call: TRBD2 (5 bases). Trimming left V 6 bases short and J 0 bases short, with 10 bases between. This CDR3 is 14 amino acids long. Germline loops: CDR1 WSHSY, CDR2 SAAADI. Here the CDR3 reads CASRGSGSTDTQYF. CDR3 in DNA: TGCGCCAGCAGGGGCAGCGGAAGCACAGATACGCAGTATTTT.

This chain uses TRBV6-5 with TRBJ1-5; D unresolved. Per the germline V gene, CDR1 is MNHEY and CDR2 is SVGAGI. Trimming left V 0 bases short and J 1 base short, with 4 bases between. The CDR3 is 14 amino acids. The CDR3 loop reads CASSYSSSNQPQHF. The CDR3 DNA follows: TGTGCCAGCAGTTACTCGAGCAGCAATCAGCCCCAGCATTTT.

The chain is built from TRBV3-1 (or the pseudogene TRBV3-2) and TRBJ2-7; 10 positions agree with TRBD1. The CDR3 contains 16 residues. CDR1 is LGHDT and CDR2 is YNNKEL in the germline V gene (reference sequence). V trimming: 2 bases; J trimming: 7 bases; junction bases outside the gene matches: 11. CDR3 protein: CASSQRGDRGPGEQYF. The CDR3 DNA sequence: TGTGCCAGCAGCCAAAGAGGTGACAGGGGGCCGGGAGAGCAGTACTTC.

This CDR3 reads CASSPPGTGNSPLHF. Written as DNA, the CDR3 is TGTGCCAGCTCACCACCCGGGACAGGGAATTCACCCCTCCACTTT. The chain combines TRBV18 with TRBJ1-6; 9 bases line up with TRBD1. This CDR3 region has 15 residues. Trimming at V came to 0 bases and at J to 7 bases, leaving 1 base not matched to a gene. Germline V gives CDR1 KGHSH, CDR2 LQKENI.

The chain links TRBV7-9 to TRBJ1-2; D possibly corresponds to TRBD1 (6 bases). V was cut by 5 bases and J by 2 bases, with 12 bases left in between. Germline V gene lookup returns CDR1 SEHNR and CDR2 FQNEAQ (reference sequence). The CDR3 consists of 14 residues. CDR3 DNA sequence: TGTGCCAGCAGCCACAGGGTGTCCAACTATGGCTACACCTTC. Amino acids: CASSHRVSNYGYTF.

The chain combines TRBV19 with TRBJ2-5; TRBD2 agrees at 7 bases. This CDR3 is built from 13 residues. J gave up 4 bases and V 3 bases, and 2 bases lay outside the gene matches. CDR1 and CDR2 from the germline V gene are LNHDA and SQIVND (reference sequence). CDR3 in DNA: TGTGCCAGTAGTATGGGGGGGAGAGAGACCCAGTACTTC. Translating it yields CASSMGGRETQYF. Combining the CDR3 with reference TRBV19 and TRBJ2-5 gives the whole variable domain DGGITQSPKYLFRKEGQNVTLSCEQNLNHDAMYWYRQDPGQGLRLIYYSQIVNDFQKGDIAEGYSVSREKKESFPLTVTSAQKNPTAFYLCASSMGGRETQYFGPGTRLLVL.

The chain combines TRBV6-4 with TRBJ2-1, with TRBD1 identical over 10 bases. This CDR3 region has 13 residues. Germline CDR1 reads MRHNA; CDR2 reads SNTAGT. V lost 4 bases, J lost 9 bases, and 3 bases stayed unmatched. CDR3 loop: CASSVDRGVEQFF. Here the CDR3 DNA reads TGTGCCAGCAGTGTGGACAGGGGGGTTGAGCAGTTCTTC.

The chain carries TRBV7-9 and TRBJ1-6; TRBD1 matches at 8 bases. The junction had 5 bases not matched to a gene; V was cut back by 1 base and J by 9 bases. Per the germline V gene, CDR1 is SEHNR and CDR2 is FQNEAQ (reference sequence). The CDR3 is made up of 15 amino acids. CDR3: CASSLDGQGGSPLHF. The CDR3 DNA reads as TGTGCCAGCAGCTTAGACGGACAGGGAGGTTCACCCCTCCACTTT.

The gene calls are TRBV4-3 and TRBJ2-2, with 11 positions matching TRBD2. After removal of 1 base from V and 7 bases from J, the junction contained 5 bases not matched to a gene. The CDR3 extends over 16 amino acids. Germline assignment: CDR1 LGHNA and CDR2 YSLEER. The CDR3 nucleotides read TGCGCCAGCAGCCAAGTAGCGGGGGGGCCTTTCGGGGAGCTGTTTTTT. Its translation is CASSQVAGGPFGELFF.

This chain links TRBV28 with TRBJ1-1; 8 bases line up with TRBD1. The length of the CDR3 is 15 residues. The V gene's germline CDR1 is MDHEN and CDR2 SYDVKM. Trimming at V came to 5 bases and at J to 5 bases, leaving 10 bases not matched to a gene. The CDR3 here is CASSPRTGRITEAFF. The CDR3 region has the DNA TGTGCCAGCAGTCCAAGGACAGGGCGTATTACTGAAGCTTTCTTT.

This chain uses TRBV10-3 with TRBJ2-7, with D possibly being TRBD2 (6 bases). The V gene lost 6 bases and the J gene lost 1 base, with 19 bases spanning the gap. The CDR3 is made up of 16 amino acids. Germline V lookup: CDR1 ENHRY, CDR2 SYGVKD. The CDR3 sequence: CAISPQDYLNSYEQYV. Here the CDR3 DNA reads TGTGCCATCAGCCCTCAGGACTACCTTAATTCCTACGAGCAGTACGTC.

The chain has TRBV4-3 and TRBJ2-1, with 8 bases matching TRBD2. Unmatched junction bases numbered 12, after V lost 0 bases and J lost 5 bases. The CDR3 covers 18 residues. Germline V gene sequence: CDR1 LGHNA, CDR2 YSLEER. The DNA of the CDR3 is TGCGCCAGCAGCCAAGAGGGGGAGCGGGAGTGGCGCGACAATGAGCAGTTCTTC. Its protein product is CASSQEGEREWRDNEQFF.

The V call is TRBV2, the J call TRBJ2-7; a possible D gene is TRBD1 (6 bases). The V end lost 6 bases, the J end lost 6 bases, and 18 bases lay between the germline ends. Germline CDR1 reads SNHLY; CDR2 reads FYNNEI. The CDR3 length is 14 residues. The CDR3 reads CASRKGEQAGEQYF. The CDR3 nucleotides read TGTGCCAGCAGAAAGGGGGAGCAGGCCGGCGAGCAGTACTTC.

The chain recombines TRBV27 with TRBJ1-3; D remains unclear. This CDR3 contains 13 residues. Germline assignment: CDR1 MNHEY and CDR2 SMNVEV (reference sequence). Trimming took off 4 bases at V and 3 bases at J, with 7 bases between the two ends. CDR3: CASSSAGGNTIYF. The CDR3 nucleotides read TGTGCCAGCAGTTCGGCAGGTGGAAACACCATATATTTT.

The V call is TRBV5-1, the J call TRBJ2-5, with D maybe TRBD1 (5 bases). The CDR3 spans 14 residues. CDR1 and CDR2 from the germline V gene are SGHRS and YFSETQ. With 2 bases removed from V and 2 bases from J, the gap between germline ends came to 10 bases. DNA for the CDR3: TGCGCCAGCAGCTTTGGAGACAGACAAGAGACCCAGTACTTC. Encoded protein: CASSFGDRQETQYF. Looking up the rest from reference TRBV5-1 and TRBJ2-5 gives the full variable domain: KAGVTQTPRYLIKTRGQQVTLSCSPISGHRSVSWYQQTPGQGLQFLFEYFSETQRNKGNFPGRFSGRQFSNSRSEMNVSTLELGDSALYLCASSFGDRQETQYFGPGTRLLVL.

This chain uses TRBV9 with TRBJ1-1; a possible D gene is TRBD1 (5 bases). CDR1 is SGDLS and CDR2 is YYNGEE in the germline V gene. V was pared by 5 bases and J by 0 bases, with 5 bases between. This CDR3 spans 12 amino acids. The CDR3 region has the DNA TGTGCCAGCAGGGGGCTGAACACTGAAGCTTTCTTT. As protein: CASRGLNTEAFF.

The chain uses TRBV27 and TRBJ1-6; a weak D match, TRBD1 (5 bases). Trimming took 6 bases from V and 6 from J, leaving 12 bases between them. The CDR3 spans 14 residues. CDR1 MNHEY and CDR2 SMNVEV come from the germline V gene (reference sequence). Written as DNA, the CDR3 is TGTGCCAGCAGATCCGGGGGAGTTAATTCACCCCTCCACTTT. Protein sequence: CASRSGGVNSPLHF.

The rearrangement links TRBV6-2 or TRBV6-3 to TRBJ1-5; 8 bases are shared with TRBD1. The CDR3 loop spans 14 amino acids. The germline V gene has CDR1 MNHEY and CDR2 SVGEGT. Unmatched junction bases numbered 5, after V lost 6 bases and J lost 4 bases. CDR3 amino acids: CASSLRGLNQPQHF. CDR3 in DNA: TGTGCCAGCAGCCTCAGGGGGCTGAATCAGCCCCAGCATTTT.

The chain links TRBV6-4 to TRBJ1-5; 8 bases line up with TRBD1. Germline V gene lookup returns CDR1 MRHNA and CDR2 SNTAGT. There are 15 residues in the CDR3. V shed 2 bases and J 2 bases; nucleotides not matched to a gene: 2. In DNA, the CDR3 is TGTGCCAGCAGTGACCAGGACAGGGGCAATCAGCCCCAGCATTTT. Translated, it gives CASSDQDRGNQPQHF.

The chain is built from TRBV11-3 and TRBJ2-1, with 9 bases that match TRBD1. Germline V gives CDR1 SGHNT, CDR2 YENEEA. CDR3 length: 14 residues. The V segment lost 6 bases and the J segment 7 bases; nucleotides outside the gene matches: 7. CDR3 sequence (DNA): TGTGCCAGCAGGTTATCCGGGACAGGGAATGAGCAGTTCTTC. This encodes CASRLSGTGNEQFF.

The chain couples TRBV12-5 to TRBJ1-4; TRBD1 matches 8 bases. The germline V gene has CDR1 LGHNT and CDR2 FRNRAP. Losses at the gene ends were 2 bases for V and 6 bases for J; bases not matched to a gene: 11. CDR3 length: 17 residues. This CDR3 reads CASGLSRQGPLDEKLFF. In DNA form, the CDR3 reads TGTGCTAGTGGTTTGTCACGACAGGGGCCCCTGGATGAAAAACTGTTTTTT.